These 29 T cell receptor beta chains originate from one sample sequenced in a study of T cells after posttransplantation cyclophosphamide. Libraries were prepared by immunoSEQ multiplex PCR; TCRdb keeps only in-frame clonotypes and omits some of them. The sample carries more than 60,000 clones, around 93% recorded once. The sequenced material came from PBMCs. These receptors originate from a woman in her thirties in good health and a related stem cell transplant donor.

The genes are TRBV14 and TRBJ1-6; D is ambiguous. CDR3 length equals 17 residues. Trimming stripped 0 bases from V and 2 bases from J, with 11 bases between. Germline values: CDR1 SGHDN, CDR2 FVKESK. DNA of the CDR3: TGTGCCAGCAGCCAAGATACGCAACCCACCTATAATTCACCCCTCCACTTT. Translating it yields CASSQDTQPTYNSPLHF.

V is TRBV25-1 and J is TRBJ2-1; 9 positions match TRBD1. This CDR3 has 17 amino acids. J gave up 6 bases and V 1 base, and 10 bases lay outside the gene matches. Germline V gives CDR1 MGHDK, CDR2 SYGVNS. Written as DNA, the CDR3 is TGTGCCAGCAGTGAATGGGGGGGGACAGGGATGTCCAATGAGCAGTTCTTC. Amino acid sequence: CASSEWGGTGMSNEQFF.

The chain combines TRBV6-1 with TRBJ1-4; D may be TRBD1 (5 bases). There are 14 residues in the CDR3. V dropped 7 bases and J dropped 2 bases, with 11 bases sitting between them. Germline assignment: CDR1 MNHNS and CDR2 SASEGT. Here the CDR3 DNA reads TGTGCCAGCATGAAGACAGTTACTAATGAAAAACTGTTTTTT. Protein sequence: CASMKTVTNEKLFF.

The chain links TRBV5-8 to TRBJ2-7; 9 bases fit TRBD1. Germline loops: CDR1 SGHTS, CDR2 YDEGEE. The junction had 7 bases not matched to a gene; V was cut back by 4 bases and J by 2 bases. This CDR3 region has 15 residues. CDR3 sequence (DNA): TGTGCCAGCAGCCCCGGGACAGGGCTCCCCTACGAGCAGTACTTC. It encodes CASSPGTGLPYEQYF.

CDR3 sequence reads: CSVAVTSGGVGDTQYF. The CDR3 nucleotides read TGCAGCGTTGCCGTGACTAGCGGGGGGGTTGGAGATACGCAGTATTTT. The chain couples TRBV29-1 to TRBJ2-3, with 14 bases matching TRBD2. Losses at the gene ends were 4 bases for V and 5 bases for J; bases not matched to a gene: 8. The CDR3 spans 16 residues. Per germline, CDR1 SQVTM and CDR2 ANQGSEA.

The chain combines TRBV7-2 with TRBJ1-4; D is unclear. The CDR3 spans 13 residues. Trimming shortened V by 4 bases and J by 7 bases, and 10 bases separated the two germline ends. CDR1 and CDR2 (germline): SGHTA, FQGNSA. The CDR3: CASSSYSSEKLFF. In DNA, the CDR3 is TGTGCCAGCAGCTCTTACAGTTCTGAAAAACTGTTTTTT.

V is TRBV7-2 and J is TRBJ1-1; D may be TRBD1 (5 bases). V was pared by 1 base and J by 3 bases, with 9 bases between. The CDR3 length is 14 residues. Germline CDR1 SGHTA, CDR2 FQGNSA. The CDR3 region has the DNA TGTGCCAGCAGCTTAGGAGGGGACTACACTGAAGCTTTCTTT. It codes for CASSLGGDYTEAFF.

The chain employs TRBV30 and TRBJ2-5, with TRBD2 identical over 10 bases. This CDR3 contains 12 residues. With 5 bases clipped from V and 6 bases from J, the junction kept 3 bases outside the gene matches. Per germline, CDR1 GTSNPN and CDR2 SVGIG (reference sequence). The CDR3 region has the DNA TGTGCCTGGGCTAGCGGGGGTAAGACCCAGTACTTC. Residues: CAWASGGKTQYF. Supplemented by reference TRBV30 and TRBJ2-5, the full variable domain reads SQTIHQWPATLVQPVGSPLSLECTVEGTSNPNLYWYRQAAGRGLQLLFYSVGIGQISSEVPQNLSASRPQDRQFILSSKKLLLSDSGFYLCAWASGGKTQYFGPGTRLLVL.

This chain's CDR3 is CATSRDRVTGEQYF. The CDR3 DNA is TGTGCCACCAGCAGAGATCGGGTAACCGGCGAGCAGTACTTC. V and J are TRBV15 and TRBJ2-7, with unresolved D. Germline V gene lookup returns CDR1 LNHNV and CDR2 YYDKDF (reference sequence). The CDR3 runs to 14 residues. V was shortened by 0 bases and J by 6 bases, with 12 bases between the two germline ends.

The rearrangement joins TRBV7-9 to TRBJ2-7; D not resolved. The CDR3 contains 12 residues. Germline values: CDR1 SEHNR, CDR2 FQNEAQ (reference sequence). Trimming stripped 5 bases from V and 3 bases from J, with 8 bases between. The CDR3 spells CASSPFNYEQYF. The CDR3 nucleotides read TGTGCCAGCAGCCCCTTCAACTACGAGCAGTACTTC.

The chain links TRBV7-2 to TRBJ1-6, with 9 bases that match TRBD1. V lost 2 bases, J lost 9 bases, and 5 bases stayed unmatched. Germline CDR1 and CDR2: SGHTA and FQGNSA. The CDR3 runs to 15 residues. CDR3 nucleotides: TGTGCCAGCAGCTTAACAGGGGGCGTAGCTTCACCCCTCCACTTT. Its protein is CASSLTGGVASPLHF.

The CDR3 bases are TGTGCCAGCAGTACACAGGGAAACACCATATATTTT. It yields the protein CASSTQGNTIYF. V and J are TRBV6-1 and TRBJ1-3; D not resolved. The CDR3 is made up of 12 amino acids. Germline V lookup: CDR1 MNHNS, CDR2 SASEGT. The germline V and J ends were trimmed by 5 bases and 4 bases, with 6 bases remaining between them.

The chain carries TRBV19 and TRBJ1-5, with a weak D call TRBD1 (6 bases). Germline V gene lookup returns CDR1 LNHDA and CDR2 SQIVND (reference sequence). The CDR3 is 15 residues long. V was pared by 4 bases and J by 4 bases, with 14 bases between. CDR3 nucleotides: TGTGCCAGTAGTAGTCAGGGGAGCCTTAATCAGCCCCAGCATTTT. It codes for CASSSQGSLNQPQHF.

The chain's CDR3 is CASSSIGTGGWYGYTF. The CDR3 DNA follows: TGTGCCAGCAGTTCAATTGGGACAGGGGGCTGGTATGGCTACACCTTC. The rearrangement joins TRBV6-5 to TRBJ1-2; 12 bases agree with TRBD1. Germline loops: CDR1 MNHEY, CDR2 SVGAGI. The CDR3 is made up of 16 amino acids. Trimming cost V 4 bases and J 5 bases; bases outside gene matches: 8.

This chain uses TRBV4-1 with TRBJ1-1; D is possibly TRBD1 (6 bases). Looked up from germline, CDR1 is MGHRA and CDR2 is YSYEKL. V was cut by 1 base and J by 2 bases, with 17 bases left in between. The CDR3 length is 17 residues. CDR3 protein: CASSQGPFGGGNTEAFF. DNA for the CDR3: TGCGCCAGCAGCCAAGGCCCTTTTGGGGGCGGAAACACTGAAGCTTTCTTT.

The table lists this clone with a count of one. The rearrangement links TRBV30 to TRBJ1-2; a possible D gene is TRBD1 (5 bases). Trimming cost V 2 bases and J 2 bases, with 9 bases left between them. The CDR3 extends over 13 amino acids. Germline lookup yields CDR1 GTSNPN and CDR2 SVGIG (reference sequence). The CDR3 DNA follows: TGTGCCTGGAGTCTCGGGGCGAACTATGGCTACACCTTC. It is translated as CAWSLGANYGYTF.

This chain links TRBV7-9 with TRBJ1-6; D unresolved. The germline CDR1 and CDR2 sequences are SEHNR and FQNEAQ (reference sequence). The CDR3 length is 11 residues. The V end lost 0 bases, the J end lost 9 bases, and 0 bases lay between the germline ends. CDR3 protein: CASSLASPLHF. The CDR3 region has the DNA TGTGCCAGCAGCTTAGCTTCACCCCTCCACTTT.

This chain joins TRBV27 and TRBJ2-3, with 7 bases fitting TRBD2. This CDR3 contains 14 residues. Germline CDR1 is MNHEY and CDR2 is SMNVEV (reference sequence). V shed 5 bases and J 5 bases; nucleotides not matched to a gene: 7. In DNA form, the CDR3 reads TGTGCCAGCAGTCCGAGACTAGCTGGAGATACGCAGTATTTT. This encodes CASSPRLAGDTQYF.

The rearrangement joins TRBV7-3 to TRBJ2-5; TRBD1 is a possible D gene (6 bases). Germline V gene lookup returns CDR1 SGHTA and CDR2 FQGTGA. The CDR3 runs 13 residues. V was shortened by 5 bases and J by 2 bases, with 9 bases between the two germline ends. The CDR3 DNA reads TGTGCCAGCAGCCGCGGACAGCAAGAGACCCAGTACTTC. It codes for CASSRGQQETQYF.

The CDR3 is CASSLKRGVGFF. The CDR3 DNA sequence: TGTGCCAGCAGCTTAAAACGAGGGGTGGGGTTCTTC. V is TRBV7-8 and J is TRBJ2-1; D might be TRBD1 or TRBD2, each matching 5 bases. CDR1 is SGHVS, CDR2 FQNEAQ, per germline. This CDR3 has 12 residues. V lost 2 bases and J 15 bases, leaving 14 bases between the germline ends.

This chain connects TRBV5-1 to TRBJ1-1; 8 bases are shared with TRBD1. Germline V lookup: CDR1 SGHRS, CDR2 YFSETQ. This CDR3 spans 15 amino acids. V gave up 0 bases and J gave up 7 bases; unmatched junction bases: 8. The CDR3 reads CASSLVQTGADEAFF. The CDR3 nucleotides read TGCGCCAGCAGCTTGGTTCAGACAGGGGCGGATGAAGCTTTCTTT.

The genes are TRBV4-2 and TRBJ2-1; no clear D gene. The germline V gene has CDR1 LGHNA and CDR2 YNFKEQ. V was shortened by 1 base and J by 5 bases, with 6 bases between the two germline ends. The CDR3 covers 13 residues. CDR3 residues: CASSQVLDNEQFF. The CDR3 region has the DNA TGTGCCAGCAGCCAAGTACTTGACAATGAGCAGTTCTTC.

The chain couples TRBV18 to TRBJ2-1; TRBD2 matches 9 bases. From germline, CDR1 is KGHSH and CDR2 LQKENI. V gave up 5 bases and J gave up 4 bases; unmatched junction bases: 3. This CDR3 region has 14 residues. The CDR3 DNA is TGTGCCAGCTCAGTTAGCGGGAGTTACAATGAGCAGTTCTTC. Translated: CASSVSGSYNEQFF.

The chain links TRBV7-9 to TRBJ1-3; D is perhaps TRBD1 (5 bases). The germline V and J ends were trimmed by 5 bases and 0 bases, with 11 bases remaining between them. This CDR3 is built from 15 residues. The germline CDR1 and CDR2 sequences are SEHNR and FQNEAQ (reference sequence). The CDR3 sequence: CASSRSGGSGNTIYF. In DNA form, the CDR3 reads TGTGCCAGCAGCCGTTCCGGGGGCTCTGGAAACACCATATATTTT.

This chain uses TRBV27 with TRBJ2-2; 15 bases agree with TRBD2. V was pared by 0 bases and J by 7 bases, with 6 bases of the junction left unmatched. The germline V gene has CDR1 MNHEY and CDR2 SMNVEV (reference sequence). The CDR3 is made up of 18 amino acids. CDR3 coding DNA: TGTGCCAGCAGTTTATCGTGGACTAGCGGGGGGGCCGGCGGGGAGCTGTTTTTT. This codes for CASSLSWTSGGAGGELFF.

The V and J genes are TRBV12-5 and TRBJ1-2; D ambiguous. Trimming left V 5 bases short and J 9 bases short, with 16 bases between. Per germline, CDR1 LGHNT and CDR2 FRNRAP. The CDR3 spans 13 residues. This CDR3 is CASGTDGPSRYTF. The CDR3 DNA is TGTGCTAGTGGTACCGACGGTCCCTCCCGCTACACCTTC.

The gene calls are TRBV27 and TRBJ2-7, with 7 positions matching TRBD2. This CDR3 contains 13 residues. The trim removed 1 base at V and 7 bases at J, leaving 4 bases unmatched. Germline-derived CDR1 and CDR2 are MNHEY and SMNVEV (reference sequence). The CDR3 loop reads CASSLLSGGEQYF. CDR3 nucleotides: TGTGCCAGCAGTTTATTATCCGGGGGGGAGCAGTACTTC.

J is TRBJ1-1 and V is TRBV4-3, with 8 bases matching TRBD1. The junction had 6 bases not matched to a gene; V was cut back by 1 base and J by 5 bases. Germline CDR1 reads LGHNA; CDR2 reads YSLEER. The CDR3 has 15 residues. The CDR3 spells CASSQVGQGRTEAFF. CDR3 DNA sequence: TGCGCCAGCAGCCAAGTCGGACAGGGTCGGACTGAAGCTTTCTTT.

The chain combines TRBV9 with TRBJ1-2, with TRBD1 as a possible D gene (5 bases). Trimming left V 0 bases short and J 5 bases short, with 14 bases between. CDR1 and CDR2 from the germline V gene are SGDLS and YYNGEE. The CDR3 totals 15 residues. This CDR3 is CASSVAPGEQYGYTF. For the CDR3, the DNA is TGTGCCAGCAGCGTAGCTCCGGGGGAGCAATATGGCTACACCTTC.